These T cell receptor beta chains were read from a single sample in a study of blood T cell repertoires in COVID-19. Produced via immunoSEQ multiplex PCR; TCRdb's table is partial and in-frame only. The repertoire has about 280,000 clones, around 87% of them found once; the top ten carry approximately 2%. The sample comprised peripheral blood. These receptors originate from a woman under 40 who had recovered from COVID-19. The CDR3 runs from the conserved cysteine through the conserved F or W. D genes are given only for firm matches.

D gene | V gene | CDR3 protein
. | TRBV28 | CASSEIGQLYSNQPQHF
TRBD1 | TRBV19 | CASSPDRASYGYTF
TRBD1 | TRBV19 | CASSPTGQAAYEQYF
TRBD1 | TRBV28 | CASLLGQGGSPLHF
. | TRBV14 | CASSSQGPDTQYF
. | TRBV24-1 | CASQGSGNTIYF
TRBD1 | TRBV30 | CAWDRARAEAFF
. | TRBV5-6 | CASSLAGQGISYEQYF
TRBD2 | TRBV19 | CASRLTSTSAAIGELFF
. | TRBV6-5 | CASSTGGGETQYF
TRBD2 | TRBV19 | CASGTSGGNEQFF
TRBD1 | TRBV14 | CASSPGQGNIIYF
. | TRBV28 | CASSDSPPGGGYTF
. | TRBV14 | CASSPTGGSNQPQHF
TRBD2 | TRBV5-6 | CASSFLLAGDTGELFF
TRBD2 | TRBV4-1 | CASSQVGWSAGGDEQFF
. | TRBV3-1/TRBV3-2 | CASSPGGASTEAFF
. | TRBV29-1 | CSVRPGLPGVETQYF
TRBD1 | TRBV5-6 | CASSLEDGQGASYEQYF
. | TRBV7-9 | CASSLVRDNVLTF
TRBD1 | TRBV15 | CATRRDRAEGQPQHF
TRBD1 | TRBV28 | CASSFYGDSTYEQYF
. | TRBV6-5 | CASSYSGSGSEKLFF
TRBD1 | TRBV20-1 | CSASRTGLAFF
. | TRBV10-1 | CASSGQDGYGYTF
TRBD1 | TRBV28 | CASGRPGTGGGNTEAFF
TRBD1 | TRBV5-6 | CASSSGTGFIYEQYF
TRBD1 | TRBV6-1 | CASSEGSGGTEAFF
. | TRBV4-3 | CASSQDRWSSQYF
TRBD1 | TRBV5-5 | CASAGQGGNEQYF
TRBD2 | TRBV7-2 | CASSFERLAEWDTQYF
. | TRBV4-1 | CASSQDQGGQPQHF
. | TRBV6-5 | CASSYSYEGDTEAFF
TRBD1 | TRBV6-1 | CASSEQGGGTEAFF
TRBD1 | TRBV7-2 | CASSLRGQGSDTQYF
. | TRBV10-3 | CAISDRRGGTDTQYF
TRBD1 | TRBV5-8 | CASSLLTSGQGGYGYTF
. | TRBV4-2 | CASSQDVGEGAFF
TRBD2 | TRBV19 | CATSAIAGNEQFF
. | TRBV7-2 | CASSVRGNQPQHF
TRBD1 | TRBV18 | CASSALEGASYEQYF
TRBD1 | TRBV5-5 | CASSRDRAYGYTF
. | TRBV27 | CASSLSGGNQPQHF
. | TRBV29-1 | CSVSSAGGYTF
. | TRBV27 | CASSFSGYNEQFF
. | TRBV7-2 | CASRSWGGEETQYF
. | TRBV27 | CASSWTASSYEQYF
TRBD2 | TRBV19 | CASRMGGGYNEQFF
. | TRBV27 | CASSPIGAGGTDTQYF
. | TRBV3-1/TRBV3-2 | CASSARDEQYF
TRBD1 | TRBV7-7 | CASSRTGVTSETQYF
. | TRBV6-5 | CASLINSPLHF
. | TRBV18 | CASSLAEGGEQYF
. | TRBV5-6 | CASSYPLTPSYEQYF
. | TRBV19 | CASWAGTEAFF
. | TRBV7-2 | CASSLMGGNTGELFF
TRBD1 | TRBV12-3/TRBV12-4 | CASSATGGSAQHF